The T cell receptor beta chain described here comes from a study of CD8+ T cells in alopecia areata. At the level of the study: It was approximately 6-10-week-old female C3H/HeJ mice that received skin from approximately 6-13-month-old C3H/HeJ graft donors with spontaneous alopecia.

With respect to this clone: The antigen is unknown. Gene names follow the mouse nomenclature. The read falls 4 residues short of the CDR3 end, and the missing part is taken from the germline J gene.

Extraction and reverse transcription of RNA yielded cDNA as the sequencing template. The data were produced by immunoSEQ multiplex PCR, yet TCRdb's version contains in-frame clones alone and is incomplete. Recorded here are approximately 300,000 clones, none singletons. Trimming took 4 bases from V and 4 from J; bases not matched to a gene: 4. The CDR3 runs to 15 residues. Germline CDR1 reads NSQYPW; CDR2 reads LRSPGD (reference sequence). Whole-study findings and limits: An increase in clonality over normal scalp was evident in lesional scalp, especially alopecia totalis/universalis. Compared with mice, patients displayed less clear TCR sharing, possibly for HLA-related reasons. Sequencing of scalp samples also captures resident alphabeta T cells of normal skin.

The study sorted pooled cutaneous lymph node cells by CD4, CD8alpha, NKG2D, NKG2ACE and other markers. The chain combines TRBV1 with TRBJ2-2; 9 bases align to TRBD2. The source material was CD4+ T cells sorted from a lymph node. The source is a C3H/HeJ mouse with alopecia areata. The strain's MHC haplotype is H2-k. The CDR3: CTCSGLGEGTGQLYF. The part of the CDR3 DNA that was read is TGCACCTGCAGTGGACTGGGGGAGGGCACCGGG.